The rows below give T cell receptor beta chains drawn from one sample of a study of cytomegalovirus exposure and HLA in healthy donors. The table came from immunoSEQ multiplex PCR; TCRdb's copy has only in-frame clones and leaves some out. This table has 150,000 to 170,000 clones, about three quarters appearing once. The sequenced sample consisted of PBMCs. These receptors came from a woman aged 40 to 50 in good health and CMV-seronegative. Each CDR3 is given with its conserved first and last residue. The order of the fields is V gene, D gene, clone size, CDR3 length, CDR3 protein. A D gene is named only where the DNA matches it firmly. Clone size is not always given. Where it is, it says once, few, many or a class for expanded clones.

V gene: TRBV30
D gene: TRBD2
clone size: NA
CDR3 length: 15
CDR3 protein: CAWSEFQRGHNEQFF

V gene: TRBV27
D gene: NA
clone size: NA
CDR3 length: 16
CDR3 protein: CASSSTETFSGNTIYF

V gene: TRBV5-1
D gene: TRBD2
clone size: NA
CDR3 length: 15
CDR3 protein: CASRGLAGSGDTQYF

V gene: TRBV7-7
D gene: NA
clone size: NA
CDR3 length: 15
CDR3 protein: CASSLDGGNYNEQFF

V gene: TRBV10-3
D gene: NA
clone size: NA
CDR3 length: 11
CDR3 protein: CATRDIDTQYF

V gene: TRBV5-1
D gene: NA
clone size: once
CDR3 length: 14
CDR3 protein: CASSLMWGESEAFF

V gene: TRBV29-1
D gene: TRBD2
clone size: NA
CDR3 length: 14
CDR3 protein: CSVGLAGVGETQYF

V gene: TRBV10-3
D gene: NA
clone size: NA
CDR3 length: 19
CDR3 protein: CAISNHPTGSGELWYSQYF

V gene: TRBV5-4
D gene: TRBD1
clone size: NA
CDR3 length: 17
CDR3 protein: CASSRGQGPSGANVLTF

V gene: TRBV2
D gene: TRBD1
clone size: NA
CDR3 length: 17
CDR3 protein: CASSDTRIGQGSQPQHF

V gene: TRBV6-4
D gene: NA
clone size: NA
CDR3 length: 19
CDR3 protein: CASSDSKGQSGRQVFPLHF

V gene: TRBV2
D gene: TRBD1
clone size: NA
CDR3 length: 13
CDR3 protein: CASRGTGVEKLFF

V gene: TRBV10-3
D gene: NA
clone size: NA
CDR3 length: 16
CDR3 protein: CAISEPTTRTVSGYTF

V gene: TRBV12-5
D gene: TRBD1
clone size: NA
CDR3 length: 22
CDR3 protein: CASGLSFIPPPGQGTKNTEAFF

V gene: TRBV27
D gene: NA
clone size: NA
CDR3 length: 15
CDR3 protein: CASSLEGYSNQPQHF

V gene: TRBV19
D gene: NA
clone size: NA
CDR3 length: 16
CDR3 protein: CASSITSLTGGGKLFF

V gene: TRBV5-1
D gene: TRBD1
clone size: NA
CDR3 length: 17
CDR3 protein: CASSFSSQGFRNTEAFF

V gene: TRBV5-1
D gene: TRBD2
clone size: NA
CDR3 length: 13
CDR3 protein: CASSSGGSGELFF

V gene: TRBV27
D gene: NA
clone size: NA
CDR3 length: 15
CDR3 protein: CASSLSSVGGGGAFF

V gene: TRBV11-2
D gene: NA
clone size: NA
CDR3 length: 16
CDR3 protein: CASSLGIEQLNTEAFF

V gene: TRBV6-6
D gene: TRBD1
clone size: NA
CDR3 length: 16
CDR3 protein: CASSSPGQGAAWEQYF

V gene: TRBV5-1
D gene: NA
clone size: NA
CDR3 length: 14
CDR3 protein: CASSLQITTDTQYF

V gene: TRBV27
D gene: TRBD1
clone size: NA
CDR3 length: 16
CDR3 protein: CASSTETGQGDTEAFF

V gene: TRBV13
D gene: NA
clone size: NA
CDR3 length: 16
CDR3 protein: CASSLDGFSIGNTIYF

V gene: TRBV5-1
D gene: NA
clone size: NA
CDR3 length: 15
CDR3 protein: CASSLVAAGTGELFF

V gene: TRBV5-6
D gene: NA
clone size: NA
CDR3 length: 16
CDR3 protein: CASSGEGTSTNEKLFF

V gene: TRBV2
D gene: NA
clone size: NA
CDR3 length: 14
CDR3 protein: CASSEAGSSETQYF

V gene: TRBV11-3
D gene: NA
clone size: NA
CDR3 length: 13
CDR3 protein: CASSQIEGSEQFF

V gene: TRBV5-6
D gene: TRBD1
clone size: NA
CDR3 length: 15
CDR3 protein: CASSLVGQGPAEAFF

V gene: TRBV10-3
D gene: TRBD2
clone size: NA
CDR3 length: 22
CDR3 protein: CAIRPGLAGGRGIGGRVYEQYF

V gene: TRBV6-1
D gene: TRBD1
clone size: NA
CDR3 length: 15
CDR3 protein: CASTRTGAGGQPQHF

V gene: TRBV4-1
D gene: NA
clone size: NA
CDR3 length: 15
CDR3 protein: CASSHPTALNYGYTF

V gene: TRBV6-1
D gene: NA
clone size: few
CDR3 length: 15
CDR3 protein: CASSELGASTDTQYF

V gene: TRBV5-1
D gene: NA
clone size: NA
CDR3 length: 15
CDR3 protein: CASSSTGTPDNEQFF

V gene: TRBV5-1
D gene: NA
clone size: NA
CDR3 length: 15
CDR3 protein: CASSFQLGRKNEQFF

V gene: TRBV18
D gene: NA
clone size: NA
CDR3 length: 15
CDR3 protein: CASSPMTLSGNTIYF

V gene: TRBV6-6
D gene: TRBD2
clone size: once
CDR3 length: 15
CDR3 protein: CASSGLAGVYNEQFF

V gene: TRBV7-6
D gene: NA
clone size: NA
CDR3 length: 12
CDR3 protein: CASRGGTGELFF

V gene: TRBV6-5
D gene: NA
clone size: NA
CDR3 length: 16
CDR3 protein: CASSYSLPANTGELFF

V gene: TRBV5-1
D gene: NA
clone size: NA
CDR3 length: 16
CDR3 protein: CASSLGGGKANSPLHF